These 7 T cell receptor beta chains came from one sample sequenced in a study of monozygotic twins with cystic fibrosis. TCRdb's table, derived via immunoSEQ multiplex PCR, lists solely in-frame clones and lacks some. This sample has 30,000 to 40,000 clones; approximately 90% occur once, and the top ten carry roughly 0.19%. The sample taken for sequencing was blood. Receptors originate from a boy aged 2 to 9 with cystic fibrosis.

V is TRBV5-6 and J is TRBJ2-5; D is possibly TRBD1 (6 bases). V lost 7 bases, J lost 4 bases, and 11 bases lay in between. Germline assignment: CDR1 SGHDT and CDR2 YYEEEE. The CDR3 has 12 residues. The CDR3 DNA sequence: TGTGCCAGCTCAGGGGTAGGAGAGACCCAGTACTTC. It encodes CASSGVGETQYF.

V is TRBV7-2 and J is TRBJ1-5; no clear D. Trimming left V 1 base short and J 0 bases short, with 10 bases between. Germline V gene sequence: CDR1 SGHTA, CDR2 FQGNSA. The CDR3 totals 16 residues. The CDR3 sequence: CASSLVVGNSNQPQHF. DNA for the CDR3: TGTGCCAGCAGCTTAGTTGTGGGGAATAGCAATCAGCCCCAGCATTTT.

This chain uses TRBV11-2 with TRBJ2-5, with D possibly being TRBD1 (5 bases). Between the trimmed V and J ends, which lost 2 bases and 2 bases, there was a span of 9 bases. The germline CDR1 and CDR2 sequences are SGHAT and FQNNGV. This CDR3 has 14 amino acids. The CDR3 is CASSLQGKQETQYF. The CDR3 bases are TGTGCCAGCAGCTTACAGGGCAAACAAGAGACCCAGTACTTC.

V gene TRBV2 combines with J gene TRBJ1-5, with 10 bases fitting TRBD1. CDR3 length: 14 amino acids. CDR1 and CDR2 (germline): SNHLY, FYNNEI. Germline trimming cut 10 bases from V and 3 bases from J; bases unmatched to any gene: 6. The CDR3 loop reads CATHGTGVNQPQHF. CDR3 nucleotide sequence: TGTGCCACCCACGGGACAGGGGTCAATCAGCCCCAGCATTTT.

The chain employs TRBV7-3 and TRBJ2-2; 7 bases line up with TRBD1. This CDR3 contains 16 residues. Looked up from germline, CDR1 is SGHTA and CDR2 is FQGTGA. The trim removed 1 base at V and 4 bases at J, leaving 6 bases unmatched. The CDR3 DNA is TGTGCCAGCAGCTTAAGTGGGACAGAGTTCACCGGGGAGCTGTTTTTT. Its translation is CASSLSGTEFTGELFF. Complete variable domain (other parts from reference TRBV7-3 and TRBJ2-2): GAGVSQTPSNKVTEKGKYVELRCDPISGHTALYWYRQSLGQGPEFLIYFQGTGAADDSGLPNDRFFAVRPEGSVSTLKIQRTERGDSAVYLCASSLSGTEFTGELFFGEGSRLTVL.

V is TRBV18 and J is TRBJ2-1, with D uncertain. The V end was cut by 5 bases, the J end by 0 bases, with 17 bases between. CDR1 and CDR2 from the germline V gene are KGHSH and LQKENI. The CDR3 covers 17 residues. The CDR3 DNA is TGTGCCAGCTCATCGGTAATGGGTGTGACCTCCTACAATGAGCAGTTCTTC. It is translated as CASSSVMGVTSYNEQFF.

V and J are TRBV18 and TRBJ2-1; 9 nucleotides line up with TRBD2. With 4 bases clipped from V and 0 bases from J, the junction kept 10 bases outside the gene matches. The CDR3 is made up of 18 amino acids. Looked up from germline, CDR1 is KGHSH and CDR2 is LQKENI. The CDR3 spells CASSLGAGGSSSYNEQFF. The CDR3 DNA reads as TGTGCCAGCTCACTTGGCGCGGGGGGGTCTAGCTCCTACAATGAGCAGTTCTTC.